This T cell receptor beta chain originates from a study of cytomegalovirus exposure and HLA in healthy donors. Study findings and constraints: The study listed roughly 160 cytomegalovirus-associated TCR beta chains. Immune exposure was documented only through CMV serostatus.

The germline V and J ends were trimmed by 2 bases and 1 base, with 8 bases remaining between them. CDR1 and CDR2 from the germline V gene are GTSNPN and SVGIG (reference sequence). The CDR3 has 13 residues. In the case of this clone: No antigen is known for it.

Amplification used 60 Vbeta primers and 13 Jbeta primers. Produced via immunoSEQ multiplex PCR; TCRdb's table is partial and in-frame only. Among roughly 66,000 clones, approximately 80% were seen once, and the ten largest hold 6.5% to 8.5%. This chain connects TRBV30 to TRBJ1-1, with D possibly TRBD1 on 5 matching bases. Source material: PBMCs. The receptor was isolated from a man between 18 and 35 years old in good health and CMV-seropositive. CDR3 region: CAWSRQGNTEAFF. Here the CDR3 DNA reads TGTGCCTGGAGTAGGCAGGGGAACACTGAAGCTTTCTTT.